The 22 T cell receptor beta chains presented below share a single source sample, sequenced in a study of blood T cells in healthy people across ages. Next came a second PCR, run for about 7 to 12 cycles, which used a sample-barcoded 5' primer along with a J-beta primer mix. TCRdb used MiXCR to reprocess the 5' RACE reads, holding one entry per CDR3 protein. The table lists roughly 1,000,000 distinct CDR3 sequences, 25% of them singletons. The sample was also reused in another study, on T cells of mothers and their children.

The sequenced sample consisted of blood. The receptors were gathered from a girl aged 2-10 years in good health.

This chain uses TRBV7-9 with TRBJ2-1, with a possible D match to TRBD2 (6 bases). V was pared by 7 bases and J by 10 bases, with 17 bases between. The CDR3 sequence is 13 residues long. Germline-derived CDR1 and CDR2 are SEHNR and FQNEAQ (reference sequence). The CDR3 coding sequence is TGTGCCAGCACCCTAGTCCCGGGAGACGAGCAGTTCTTC. Residues: CASTLVPGDEQFF.

The chain recombines TRBV11-3 with TRBJ1-1; TRBD1 agrees at 9 bases. CDR3 length equals 16 residues. V was pared by 3 bases and J by 4 bases, with 9 bases of the junction left unmatched. Germline CDR1 and CDR2: SGHNT and YENEEA. CDR3 in amino acids: CASSFSGQGMVTEAFF. The CDR3 nucleotides read TGTGCCAGCAGCTTTTCCGGACAGGGGATGGTCACTGAAGCTTTCTTT.

This clonotype was found a few times. V gene TRBV6-5 combines with J gene TRBJ2-7; TRBD1 is a possible D gene (6 bases). The CDR3 loop spans 14 amino acids. The germline CDR1 and CDR2 sequences are MNHEY and SVGAGI. V lost 2 bases and J 7 bases, leaving 15 bases between the germline ends. The CDR3 reads CASSYGAGAGEQYF. For the CDR3, the DNA is TGTGCCAGCAGTTACGGGGCAGGGGCAGGGGAGCAGTACTTC.

There are many counts of this clonotype. The V gene is TRBV28, the J gene TRBJ2-7; no clear D. Between the trimmed V and J ends, which lost 6 bases and 4 bases, there was a span of 10 bases. The CDR3 totals 12 residues. CDR1 is MDHEN and CDR2 is SYDVKM in the germline V gene. CDR3 in amino acids: CASSLNGYEQYF. The CDR3 coding sequence is TGTGCCAGCAGCTTAAATGGGTACGAGCAGTACTTC.

J is TRBJ2-1 and V is TRBV29-1; 9 positions agree with TRBD2. Germline V gives CDR1 SQVTM, CDR2 ANQGSEA. The CDR3 has 15 amino acids. The V segment lost 2 bases and the J segment 7 bases; nucleotides outside the gene matches: 9. CDR3: CSVEMNAGGLNEQFF. The CDR3 nucleotides are TGCAGCGTTGAAATGAATGCGGGAGGGCTAAATGAGCAGTTCTTC.

The chain employs TRBV7-8 and TRBJ2-1; 11 nucleotides align to TRBD2. V was pared by 7 bases and J by 6 bases, with 11 bases of the junction left unmatched. CDR3 length equals 16 residues. The germline gives CDR1 SGHVS, CDR2 FQNEAQ. CDR3 sequence: CASTLRGLAGLNEQFF. The CDR3 bases are TGTGCCAGCACCCTACGCGGACTAGCGGGCCTCAATGAGCAGTTCTTC.

This clonotype was counted many times. This chain connects TRBV13 to TRBJ2-4, with 9 bases aligning to TRBD1. The CDR3 is made up of 15 amino acids. The germline V gene has CDR1 PRHDT and CDR2 FYEKMQ (reference sequence). Losses at the gene ends were 5 bases for V and 3 bases for J; bases not matched to a gene: 5. The CDR3: CASSTPGQGKNIQYF. In DNA, the CDR3 is TGTGCCAGCAGCACACCGGGACAGGGCAAAAACATTCAGTACTTC.

The CDR3 protein is CSAVSPGLGEQFF. The DNA of the CDR3 is TGCAGCGCCGTGTCTCCAGGGTTGGGTGAGCAGTTCTTC. The rearrangement joins TRBV29-1 to TRBJ2-1; D might be TRBD1 (5 bases). V gave up 7 bases and J gave up 9 bases, with 19 bases separating them. Germline CDR1 reads SQVTM; CDR2 reads ANQGSEA. This CDR3 contains 13 residues.

The V call is TRBV2, the J call TRBJ2-5; 7 bases map to TRBD1. The CDR3 covers 13 residues. The V and J ends lost 9 bases and 0 bases, in that order; junction bases with no gene match: 4. CDR1 SNHLY and CDR2 FYNNEI come from the germline V gene. The DNA for the CDR3 is TGTGCCAGGGGACAGAGGTACCAAGAGACCCAGTACTTC. It specifies CARGQRYQETQYF.

This clonotype was seen a few times. The gene calls are TRBV29-1 and TRBJ2-1, with 7 bases that match TRBD2. Germline loops: CDR1 SQVTM, CDR2 ANQGSEA. The CDR3 runs 14 residues. The ends lost 4 bases at V and 0 bases at J; junction bases unmatched: 3. The CDR3 region is CSVGGGSSYNEQFF. For the CDR3, the DNA is TGCAGCGTTGGTGGCGGGAGCTCCTACAATGAGCAGTTCTTC.

This clonotype turned up a few times. The CDR3 DNA reads as TGCGCCAGCAGCCAAGAGGGACAGGGAAACAATGAGCAGTTCTTC. Its protein is CASSQEGQGNNEQFF. The chain joins TRBV4-3 to TRBJ2-1, with TRBD1 matching over 9 bases. CDR1 and CDR2 (germline): LGHNA, YSLEER. The trim removed 0 bases at V and 5 bases at J, leaving 2 bases unmatched. The CDR3 totals 15 residues.

This clonotype was observed a few times. This chain connects TRBV29-1 to TRBJ2-5; TRBD2 agrees at 13 bases. Matching the DNA end better, TRBJ2-7 makes the J call doubtful. Germline CDR1 SQVTM, CDR2 ANQGSEA. The CDR3 consists of 14 residues. The CDR3 nucleotides are TGCAGCGTTGAAGGGACTAGCGGGAGTTACGAGCAGTACTTC. It specifies CSVEGTSGSYEQYF.

CDR3 nucleotides: TGTGCCAGCTCTCAAACTCCGGGACAGGGCTCCTACGAGCAGTACTTC. This sequence encodes CASSQTPGQGSYEQYF. The rearrangement joins TRBV18 to TRBJ2-7, with 9 nucleotides matching TRBD1. Per germline, CDR1 KGHSH and CDR2 LQKENI. The V segment lost 6 bases and the J segment 0 bases; nucleotides outside the gene matches: 9. The CDR3 runs 16 residues.

The rearrangement links TRBV19 to TRBJ1-5; D might be TRBD1 (5 bases). Trimming took off 3 bases at V and 5 bases at J, with 14 bases between the two ends. From germline, CDR1 is LNHDA and CDR2 SQIVND (reference sequence). There are 15 residues in the CDR3. CDR3 amino acids: CASSIDGTGYQPQHF. For the CDR3, the DNA is TGTGCCAGTAGTATCGACGGGACGGGTTATCAGCCCCAGCATTTT.

This clonotype was counted a few times. V and J are TRBV28 and TRBJ2-5; 7 positions agree with TRBD1. With V trimmed by 5 bases and J by 6 bases, 9 bases remained unmatched. The length of the CDR3 is 14 residues. Germline V CDR1 and CDR2: MDHEN, SYDVKM. This chain's CDR3 is CASSPDRVVKTQYF. CDR3 in DNA: TGTGCCAGCAGTCCTGACAGGGTCGTAAAGACCCAGTACTTC.

The chain carries TRBV7-9 and TRBJ2-5; a possible D gene is TRBD1 (6 bases). The length of the CDR3 is 15 residues. Trimming took off 6 bases at V and 1 base at J, with 15 bases between the two ends. Germline CDR1 is SEHNR and CDR2 is FQNEAQ (reference sequence). The CDR3 loop is CASRKSTDSQETQYF. Written as DNA, the CDR3 is TGTGCCAGCAGGAAATCTACGGACAGCCAAGAGACCCAGTACTTC.

V usage is TRBV5-1 and J usage is TRBJ2-5; 7 bases match TRBD1. The last part of the DNA fits TRBJ2-7 better; the J call may be wrong. In germline, CDR1 is SGHRS, CDR2 YFSETQ. The length of the CDR3 is 14 residues. CDR3 sequence (DNA): TGCGCCAGCAGCTTGGGAACACAGGGGTACGAGCAGTACTTC. Translated, it gives CASSLGTQGYEQYF.

V gene TRBV11-3 combines with J gene TRBJ2-1; D ambiguous. This CDR3 contains 14 residues. Between the trimmed V and J ends, which lost 7 bases and 4 bases, there was a span of 14 bases. Germline V gene lookup returns CDR1 SGHNT and CDR2 YENEEA. The CDR3 loop is CASNGGPLYNEQFF. As DNA, the CDR3 is TGTGCCAGCAATGGCGGACCCTTGTACAATGAGCAGTTCTTC.

This sequence joins TRBV7-2 and TRBJ1-1; no reliable D call. Germline V CDR1 and CDR2: SGHTA, FQGNSA. With 1 base removed from V and 11 bases from J, the gap between germline ends came to 8 bases. The CDR3 has 11 residues. CDR3 nucleotide sequence: TGTGCCAGCAGCTTAGGTCCCGCGGCTTTCTTT. Protein product: CASSLGPAAFF. Drawing the rest from reference TRBV7-2 and TRBJ1-1, the complete variable domain is GAGVSQSPSNKVTEKGKDVELRCDPISGHTALYWYRQSLGQGLEFLIYFQGNSAPDKSGLPSDRFSAERTGGSVSTLTIQRTQQEDSAVYLCASSLGPAAFFGQGTRLTVV.

This chain joins TRBV10-3 and TRBJ2-5; D is undetermined. The J call is uncertain, as TRBJ2-1 better fits the DNA end. Germline CDR1 is ENHRY and CDR2 is SYGVKD. The CDR3 contains 15 residues. CDR3 region: CAISDPEAEYNEQFF. In DNA form, the CDR3 reads TGTGCCATCAGTGACCCAGAGGCCGAGTACAATGAGCAGTTCTTC.

This clonotype was counted between two and nine times. The V gene is TRBV10-3, the J gene TRBJ1-5; the D is unclear. The CDR3 spans 15 residues. Germline values: CDR1 ENHRY, CDR2 SYGVKD. V was clipped by 0 bases and J by 0 bases, with 6 bases between them. This CDR3 is CAISESLGSNQPQHF. CDR3 bases: TGTGCCATCAGTGAGTCTTTGGGTAGCAATCAGCCCCAGCATTTT.

The rearrangement uses TRBV4-1 and TRBJ1-1, with D perhaps matching TRBD1 (6 bases). There are 15 residues in the CDR3. The V end was cut by 3 bases, the J end by 1 base, with 12 bases between. Germline values: CDR1 MGHRA, CDR2 YSYEKL. As DNA, the CDR3 is TGCGCCAGCAGCCACCTCCGGGACACGAACACTGAAGCTTTCTTT. Its translation: CASSHLRDTNTEAFF.